This T cell receptor (beta chain) was sequenced during a study of T cells in Graves' hyperthyroidism and ophthalmopathy. V gave up 5 bases and J gave up 2 bases; unmatched junction bases: 9. The CDR3 is 15 residues long. CDR1 GTSNPN and CDR2 SVGIG come from the germline V gene (reference sequence). RNA transcripts were the template for amplifying TCR beta CDR3 regions. A set of HTBI primers served as the primers for a first-round RT-PCR of the TCR CDR3. One entry per CDR3 protein, called by TCRdb with MiXCR from the multiplex PCR reads. This table has some 500,000 distinct CDR3 sequences, approximately 15% appearing once.

The specimen sequenced was blood. The V gene is TRBV30, the J gene TRBJ2-1; 7 nucleotides match TRBD2. The receptor was derived from a woman aged 18-30 years with Graves' hyperthyroidism. The CDR3 nucleotides are TGTGCCTGGGGGGGGGTAGGGAGTACCTACAATGAGCAGTTCTTC. Its translation: CAWGGVGSTYNEQFF.